These T cell receptor beta chains were read from a single sample in a study of T-cell reconstitution after alpha-beta-depleted transplantation in children. TCRdb called the PCR reads again in MiXCR, with one record for every CDR3 protein. The sample yields about a million distinct CDR3 sequences, around 30% seen once. Material: PBMCs, mostly from graft donor cells, obtained 360 days after TCRalphabeta/CD19-depleted stem cell transplant. The receptors here all came from a boy younger than two who had a stem cell transplant for SCID, so the T cells may come from the graft donor. CDR3s include the opening cysteine and the closing phenylalanine or tryptophan. The D gene is left open where the match is weak. Clone size appears in some rows only: once, few, many, or a class for an expanded clone.

>NA|TRBV4-1|TRBD2|TRBJ2-5
CASSQGQRAGGRVETQYF
TGCGCCAGCAGCCAGGGTCAACGAGCGGGGGGCCGTGTAGAGACCCAGTACTTC
>NA|TRBV5-1|NA|TRBJ2-1
CASHTHLTGKSSYNEQFF
TGCGCCAGCCATACTCACCTAACAGGGAAGAGCTCCTACAATGAGCAGTTCTTC
>NA|TRBV12-3/TRBV12-4|NA|TRBJ2-1
CATQFMAYAEQFF
TGTGCCACCCAATTTATGGCCTATGCAGAGCAGTTCTTC
>NA|TRBV3-1|NA|TRBJ2-1
CASSQEGLSNEQFF
TGTGCCAGCAGCCAAGAGGGACTTAGCAATGAGCAGTTCTTC
>few|TRBV20-1|NA|TRBJ2-7
CSARISPYEQYF
TGCAGTGCCCGAATCTCGCCTTACGAGCAGTACTTC
>NA|TRBV7-9|TRBD2|TRBJ2-3
CASSVIAGAVTDTQYF
TGTGCCAGCAGCGTGATAGCGGGGGCCGTAACAGATACGCAGTATTTT
>few|TRBV3-1|NA|TRBJ1-1
CASSQGAPNTEAFF
TGTGCCAGCAGCCAGGGGGCTCCTAACACTGAAGCTTTCTTT
>few|TRBV4-3|NA|TRBJ1-4
CASSQDNGRNEKLFF
TGCGCCAGCAGCCAAGATAATGGTCGTAATGAAAAACTGTTTTTT
>few|TRBV6-2/TRBV6-3|NA|TRBJ2-5
CASRSAMGETQYF
TGTGCCAGCAGGTCTGCGATGGGGGAGACCCAGTACTTC
>NA|TRBV12-3/TRBV12-4|NA|TRBJ1-2
CASSWRPLDGYTF
TGTGCCAGCAGTTGGCGCCCACTCGACGGCTACACCTTC
>few|TRBV7-9|TRBD1|TRBJ2-7
CASSRDRRTYEQYF
TGTGCCAGCAGCCGGGACAGGCGAACCTACGAGCAGTACTTC
>many|TRBV4-2|TRBD1|TRBJ1-3
CASSQPPGQGSGNTIYF
TGTGCCAGCAGCCAACCCCCGGGACAGGGCTCTGGAAACACCATATATTTT
>NA|TRBV18|NA|TRBJ1-3
CASSLTTISGNTIYF
TGTGCCAGCTCTCTAACAACGATCTCTGGAAACACCATATATTTT
>few|TRBV5-6|NA|TRBJ2-1
CASSLWVVRGNEQFF
TGTGCCAGCAGCTTGTGGGTAGTTCGGGGGAATGAGCAGTTCTTC
>many|TRBV7-8|NA|TRBJ2-1
CASSPLFRGRGYNEQFF
TGTGCCAGCAGCCCTTTATTTCGGGGACGGGGCTACAATGAGCAGTTCTTC
>few|TRBV14|NA|TRBJ2-1
CASSQGQGGEQFF
TGTGCCAGCAGCCAAGGACAGGGAGGGGAGCAGTTCTTC
>NA|TRBV5-6|NA|TRBJ2-1
CASSTLGSTYNEQFF
TGTGCCAGCAGCACCCTCGGTAGTACTTACAATGAGCAGTTCTTC
>NA|TRBV5-6|NA|TRBJ2-6
CASSLGVGHSGANVLTF
TGTGCCAGCAGCTTGGGGGTTGGTCACTCTGGGGCCAACGTCCTGACTTTC
>few|TRBV9|NA|TRBJ1-1
CASSVDEVRTEAFF
TGTGCCAGCAGCGTAGACGAGGTCAGAACTGAAGCTTTCTTT
>NA|TRBV12-3/TRBV12-4|NA|TRBJ1-5
CASSRGVPNQPQHF
TGTGCCAGCAGTCGGGGGGTCCCCAATCAGCCCCAGCATTTT
>NA|TRBV20-1|NA|TRBJ1-1
CSAVRPGNTEAFF
TGCAGTGCCGTACGACCAGGGAACACTGAAGCTTTCTTT
>few|TRBV5-4|NA|TRBJ2-2
CASSLEGPPLTGELFF
TGTGCCAGCAGCTTGGAGGGGCCCCCCTTGACCGGGGAGCTGTTTTTT
>few|TRBV4-1|TRBD2|TRBJ2-7
CASSQVDSSGGVYEQYF
TGCGCCAGCAGCCAAGTCGACTCTAGCGGGGGGGTCTACGAGCAGTACTTC
>NA|TRBV5-1|TRBD1|TRBJ1-1
CASSFRDRTTEAFF
TGCGCCAGCAGCTTCCGGGACAGGACTACTGAAGCTTTCTTT
>few|TRBV18|NA|TRBJ2-1
CASSPQTGPLPDEQFF
TGTGCCAGCTCACCACAAACAGGCCCCCTCCCCGATGAGCAGTTCTTC
>NA|TRBV6-1|TRBD2|TRBJ2-3
CASSTTSGLAGRQYF
TGTGCCAGCAGCACCACCTCTGGACTAGCGGGGAGGCAGTATTTT
>NA|TRBV19|TRBD1|TRBJ2-1
CASSAGTGGLNEQFF
TGTGCCAGTAGTGCCGGGACAGGGGGCTTAAATGAGCAGTTCTTC
>NA|TRBV7-9|NA|TRBJ2-5
CASSRTGNRETQYF
TGTGCCAGCAGCCGAACAGGGAATCGAGAGACCCAGTACTTC
>NA|TRBV12-3/TRBV12-4|NA|TRBJ2-4
CASSWVSKNIQYF
TGTGCCAGCAGTTGGGTGTCCAAAAACATTCAGTACTTC
>NA|TRBV7-8|NA|TRBJ2-6
CASSPFTNTGANVLTF
TGTGCCAGCAGTCCCTTTACCAACACTGGGGCCAACGTCCTGACTTTC
>few|TRBV12-3/TRBV12-4|NA|TRBJ2-7
CASSKGTNTYEQYF
TGTGCCAGCAGCAAGGGGACCAATACCTACGAGCAGTACTTC
>NA|TRBV5-1|TRBD1|TRBJ2-7
CASSPSGTDEQYF
TGCGCCAGCAGCCCGTCCGGGACAGACGAGCAGTACTTC
>NA|TRBV5-1|NA|TRBJ2-2
CASSLAWGPNTGELFF
TGCGCCAGCAGCTTGGCGTGGGGTCCGAACACCGGGGAGCTGTTTTTT
>few|TRBV28|TRBD2|TRBJ2-3
CASTLGLAGAVGSDTQYF
TGTGCCAGCACCCTGGGACTAGCGGGGGCCGTGGGCTCAGATACGCAGTATTTT
>once|TRBV28|NA|TRBJ1-6
CASSNFADRSSRSPLHF
TGTGCCAGCAGCAATTTCGCCGACAGGTCCTCTCGTTCACCCCTCCACTTT
>few|TRBV12-3/TRBV12-4|NA|TRBJ1-4
CASSPRGRNEKLFF
TGTGCCAGCAGCCCCAGGGGCAGAAATGAAAAACTGTTTTTT
>NA|TRBV6-2/TRBV6-3|NA|TRBJ2-5
CASSYNFREETQYF
TGTGCCAGCAGTTATAATTTCAGAGAAGAGACCCAGTACTTC
>NA|TRBV29-1|NA|TRBJ2-3
CSVEDLVGQDTQYF
TGCAGCGTTGAAGATCTGGTGGGCCAAGATACGCAGTATTTT
>NA|TRBV7-2|TRBD2|TRBJ2-5
CASSLVGRGANQETQYF
TGTGCCAGCAGCTTAGTTGGGCGGGGGGCCAACCAAGAGACCCAGTACTTC
>few|TRBV4-1|TRBD1|TRBJ2-7
CASSHRDRTYEQYF
TGCGCCAGCAGCCACCGGGACAGGACCTACGAGCAGTACTTC
>few|TRBV29-1|NA|TRBJ2-7
CSVEDGAHEQYF
TGCAGCGTTGAAGATGGGGCCCACGAGCAGTACTTC
>few|TRBV28|TRBD2|TRBJ2-1
CASSRHGLAAGNEQFF
TGTGCCAGCAGCCGCCATGGACTAGCGGCCGGCAATGAGCAGTTCTTC